This TCR beta chain was identified during a study of early T cells in non-severe SARS-CoV-2 infection. Individual cDNA molecules received unique molecular identifiers during library preparation. TCRdb passed the 5' RACE reads through MiXCR, listing each CDR3 protein once. The repertoire has roughly 50,000 distinct CDR3 sequences, under 8.5% of them found once; the top ten carry around 4.4%. Germline-derived CDR1 and CDR2 are SEHNR and FQNEAQ (reference sequence). The CDR3 contains 15 residues. V dropped 1 base and J dropped 4 bases, with 11 bases sitting between them. The table lists this clonotype with many counts.

Sequences were obtained from whole blood. This chain joins TRBV7-9 and TRBJ2-1, with D possibly TRBD2 on 5 matching bases. The TCR was taken from an adult who was a healthcare worker with PCR-confirmed SARS-CoV-2 infection or an uninfected control (not recorded which). This chain's CDR3 is CASSLVRALYNEQFF. Here the CDR3 DNA reads TGTGCCAGCAGCTTAGTGAGGGCCCTATACAATGAGCAGTTCTTC.